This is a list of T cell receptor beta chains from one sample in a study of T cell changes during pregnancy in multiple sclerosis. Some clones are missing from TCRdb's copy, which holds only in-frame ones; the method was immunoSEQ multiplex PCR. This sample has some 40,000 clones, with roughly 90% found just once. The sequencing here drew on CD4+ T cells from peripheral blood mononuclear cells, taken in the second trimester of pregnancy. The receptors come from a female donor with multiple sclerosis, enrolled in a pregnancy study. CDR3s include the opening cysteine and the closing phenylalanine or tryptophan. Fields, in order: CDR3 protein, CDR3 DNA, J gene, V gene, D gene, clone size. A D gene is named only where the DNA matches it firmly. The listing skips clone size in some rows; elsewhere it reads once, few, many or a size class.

CDR3: CASSSFPTGVTYNEQFF
DNA: TGTGCCAGCAGTAGTTTCCCGACAGGGGTTACCTACAATGAGCAGTTCTTC
J: TRBJ2-1
V: TRBV27
D: TRBD1
size: -

CDR3: CASSRDSSSYEQYF
DNA: TGTGCCAGCAGCCGGGACAGTAGCTCCTACGAGCAGTACTTC
J: TRBJ2-7
V: TRBV7-2
D: TRBD1
size: -

CDR3: CASSLLGSGANVLTF
DNA: TGTGCCAGCAGCCTTCTAGGATCTGGGGCCAACGTCCTGACTTTC
J: TRBJ2-6
V: TRBV7-9
D: -
size: -

CDR3: CASSGSGSYEQYF
DNA: TGTGCCAGCAGTGGTAGCGGCTCCTACGAGCAGTACTTC
J: TRBJ2-7
V: TRBV2
D: -
size: once

CDR3: CASSLSGTSGRVHEQFF
DNA: TGTGCCAGCAGTTTATCCGGAACTAGCGGGAGGGTGCATGAGCAGTTCTTC
J: TRBJ2-1
V: TRBV27
D: TRBD2
size: once

CDR3: CATSSTGSGNTIYF
DNA: TGTGCCACCAGCAGCACAGGGTCTGGAAACACCATATATTTT
J: TRBJ1-3
V: TRBV15
D: -
size: -

CDR3: CASSPGTPRGYTF
DNA: TGTGCCAGCAGCCCCGGGACTCCTAGGGGCTACACCTTC
J: TRBJ1-2
V: TRBV7-6
D: -
size: -

CDR3: CASSLTSGPYNEQFF
DNA: TGTGCCAGCAGCCTGACTAGCGGGCCCTACAATGAGCAGTTCTTC
J: TRBJ2-1
V: TRBV5-6
D: TRBD2
size: -

CDR3: CASSQEWVGPRGDTQYF
DNA: TGCGCCAGCAGCCAAGAGTGGGTGGGCCCCAGGGGAGATACGCAGTATTTT
J: TRBJ2-3
V: TRBV4-3
D: -
size: -

CDR3: CASSFQGAGTGELFF
DNA: TGTGCCAGCAGCTTCCAGGGGGCGGGCACCGGGGAGCTGTTTTTT
J: TRBJ2-2
V: TRBV7-2
D: TRBD1
size: -

CDR3: CASSSTGASDEQYF
DNA: TGTGCCAGCTCATCAACGGGAGCGTCAGACGAGCAGTACTTC
J: TRBJ2-7
V: TRBV18
D: -
size: -

CDR3: CASSSWGRDKNIQYF
DNA: TGTGCCAGCAGTTCTTGGGGGAGGGACAAAAACATTCAGTACTTC
J: TRBJ2-4
V: TRBV28
D: TRBD2
size: -

CDR3: CASSIASGGSYEQYF
DNA: TGTGCCAGTAGTATAGCCAGCGGGGGATCCTACGAGCAGTACTTC
J: TRBJ2-7
V: TRBV19
D: TRBD2
size: few

CDR3: CASRQGAGDTEAFF
DNA: TGTGCCAGTAGGCAGGGGGCGGGGGACACTGAAGCTTTCTTT
J: TRBJ1-1
V: TRBV19
D: TRBD1
size: -

CDR3: CAISQSKETQYF
DNA: TGTGCCATCAGTCAATCTAAAGAGACCCAGTACTTC
J: TRBJ2-5
V: TRBV10-3
D: -
size: -

CDR3: CASSLGGHNEQFF
DNA: TGTGCCAGCAGCCTCGGGGGGCACAATGAGCAGTTCTTC
J: TRBJ2-1
V: TRBV7-3
D: -
size: -

CDR3: CASSPVTGGSEKLFF
DNA: TGTGCCAGCAGCCCGGTGACAGGGGGAAGTGAAAAACTGTTTTTT
J: TRBJ1-4
V: TRBV7-2
D: TRBD1
size: -

CDR3: CASSPGQGTEKLFF
DNA: TGTGCCAGCTCACCGGGACAGGGGACCGAAAAACTGTTTTTT
J: TRBJ1-4
V: TRBV18
D: TRBD1
size: -